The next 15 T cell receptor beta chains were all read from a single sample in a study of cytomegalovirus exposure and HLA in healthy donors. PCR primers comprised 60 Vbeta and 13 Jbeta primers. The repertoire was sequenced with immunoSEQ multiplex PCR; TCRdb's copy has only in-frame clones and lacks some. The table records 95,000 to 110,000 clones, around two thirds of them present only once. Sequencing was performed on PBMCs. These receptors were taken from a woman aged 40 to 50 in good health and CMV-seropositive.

CDR3: CASSEGGGEHQPQHF. In DNA, the CDR3 is TGTGCCAGCAGTGAAGGGGGCGGCGAGCATCAGCCCCAGCATTTT. The chain is built from TRBV6-1 and TRBJ1-5; TRBD1 is a possible D gene (5 bases). This CDR3 contains 15 residues. CDR1 is MNHNS and CDR2 is SASEGT in the germline V gene. Trimming stripped 1 base from V and 5 bases from J, with 12 bases between.

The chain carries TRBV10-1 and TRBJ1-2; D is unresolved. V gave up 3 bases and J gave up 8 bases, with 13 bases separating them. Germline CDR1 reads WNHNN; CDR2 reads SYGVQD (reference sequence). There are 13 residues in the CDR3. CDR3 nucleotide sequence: TGCGCCAGCAGTGATTTGAGGGCGGGGGGCTACACCTTC. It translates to CASSDLRAGGYTF.

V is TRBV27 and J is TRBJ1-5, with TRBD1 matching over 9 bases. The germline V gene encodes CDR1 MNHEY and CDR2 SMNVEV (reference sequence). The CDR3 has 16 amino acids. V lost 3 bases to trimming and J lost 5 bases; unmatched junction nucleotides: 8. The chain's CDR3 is CASSLGTGRRDQPQHF. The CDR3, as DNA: TGTGCCAGCAGTTTGGGGACAGGGAGGAGGGATCAGCCCCAGCATTTT.

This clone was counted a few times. CDR3 loop: CASSSEGGAQPQHF. In nucleotides, the CDR3 is TGTGCCAGTAGTAGCGAGGGAGGCGCTCAGCCCCAGCATTTT. The chain combines TRBV19 with TRBJ1-5, with no clear D. Germline loops: CDR1 LNHDA, CDR2 SQIVND (reference sequence). V lost 4 bases and J 6 bases, leaving 13 bases between the germline ends. The length of the CDR3 is 14 residues.

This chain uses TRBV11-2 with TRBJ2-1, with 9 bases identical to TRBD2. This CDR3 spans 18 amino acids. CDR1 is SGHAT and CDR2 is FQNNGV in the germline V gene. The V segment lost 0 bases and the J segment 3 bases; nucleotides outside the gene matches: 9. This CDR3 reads CASSLDEIAGGGYNEQFF. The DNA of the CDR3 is TGTGCCAGCAGCTTAGATGAAATTGCGGGGGGGGGCTACAATGAGCAGTTCTTC.

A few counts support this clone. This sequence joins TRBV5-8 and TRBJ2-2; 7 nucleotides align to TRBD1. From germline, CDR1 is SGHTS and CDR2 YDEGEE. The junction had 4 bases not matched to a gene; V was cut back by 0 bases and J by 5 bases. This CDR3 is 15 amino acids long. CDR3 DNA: TGTGCCAGCAGCTTGGGACAGGGATGGACCGGGGAGCTGTTTTTT. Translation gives CASSLGQGWTGELFF.

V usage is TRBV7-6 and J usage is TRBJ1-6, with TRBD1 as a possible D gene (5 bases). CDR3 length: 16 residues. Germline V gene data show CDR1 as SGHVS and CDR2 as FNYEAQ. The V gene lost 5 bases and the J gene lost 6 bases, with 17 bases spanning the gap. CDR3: CASSRLERQPNSPLHF. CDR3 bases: TGTGCCAGCAGCCGCTTAGAAAGACAGCCTAATTCACCCCTCCACTTT.

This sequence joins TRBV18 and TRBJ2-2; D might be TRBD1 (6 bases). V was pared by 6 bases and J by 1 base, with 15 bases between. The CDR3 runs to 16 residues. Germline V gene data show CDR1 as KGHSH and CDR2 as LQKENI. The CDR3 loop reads CASSPGQPLNTGELFF. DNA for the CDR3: TGTGCCAGCTCTCCAGGACAGCCTCTGAACACCGGGGAGCTGTTTTTT.

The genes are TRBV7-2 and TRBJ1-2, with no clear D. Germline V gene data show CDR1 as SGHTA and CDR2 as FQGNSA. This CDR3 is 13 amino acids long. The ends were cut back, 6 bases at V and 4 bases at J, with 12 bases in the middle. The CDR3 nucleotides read TGTGCCAGCAGAGCGGACGGAGGCTATGGCTACACCTTC. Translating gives CASRADGGYGYTF. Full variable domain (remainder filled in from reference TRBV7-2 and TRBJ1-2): GAGVSQSPSNKVTEKGKDVELRCDPISGHTALYWYRQSLGQGLEFLIYFQGNSAPDKSGLPSDRFSAERTGGSVSTLTIQRTQQEDSAVYLCASRADGGYGYTFGSGTRLTVV.

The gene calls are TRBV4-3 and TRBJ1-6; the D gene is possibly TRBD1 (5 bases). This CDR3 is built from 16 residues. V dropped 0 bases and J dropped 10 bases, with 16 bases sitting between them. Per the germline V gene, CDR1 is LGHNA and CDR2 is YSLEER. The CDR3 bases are TGCGCCAGCAGCCAAGATCCCTGGACAATGGGATCACCCCTCCACTTT. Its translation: CASSQDPWTMGSPLHF.

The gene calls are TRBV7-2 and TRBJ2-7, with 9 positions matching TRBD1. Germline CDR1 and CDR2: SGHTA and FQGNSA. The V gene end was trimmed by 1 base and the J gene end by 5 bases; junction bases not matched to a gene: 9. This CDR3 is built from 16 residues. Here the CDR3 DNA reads TGTGCCAGCAGCTTAGACCAACCGGGACAGGGCAACGAGCAGTACTTC. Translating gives CASSLDQPGQGNEQYF.

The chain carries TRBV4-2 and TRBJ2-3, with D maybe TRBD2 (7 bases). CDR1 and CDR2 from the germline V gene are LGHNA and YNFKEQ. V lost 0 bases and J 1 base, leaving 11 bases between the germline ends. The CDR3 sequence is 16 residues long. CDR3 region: CASSQDRGGGTDTQYF. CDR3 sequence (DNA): TGTGCCAGCAGCCAAGATCGAGGGGGGGGCACAGATACGCAGTATTTT.

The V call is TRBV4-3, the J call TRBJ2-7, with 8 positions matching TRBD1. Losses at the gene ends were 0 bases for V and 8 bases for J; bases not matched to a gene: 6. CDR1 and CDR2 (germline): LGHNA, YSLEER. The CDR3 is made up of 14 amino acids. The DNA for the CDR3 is TGCGCCAGCAGCCAAGATGGACAGGGTTTGCAGCAGTACTTC. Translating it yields CASSQDGQGLQQYF.

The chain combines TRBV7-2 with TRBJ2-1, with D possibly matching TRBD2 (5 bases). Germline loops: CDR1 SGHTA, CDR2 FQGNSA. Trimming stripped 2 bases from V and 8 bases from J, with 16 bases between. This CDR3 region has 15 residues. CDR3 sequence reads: CASSLFLIGKDEQFF. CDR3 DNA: TGTGCCAGCAGCTTATTTCTCATCGGGAAGGATGAGCAGTTCTTC.

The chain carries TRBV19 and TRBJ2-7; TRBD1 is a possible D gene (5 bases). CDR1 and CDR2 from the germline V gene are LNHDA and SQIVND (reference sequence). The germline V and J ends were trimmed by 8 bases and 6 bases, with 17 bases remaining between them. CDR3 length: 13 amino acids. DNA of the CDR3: TGTGCCAGTCGTCAGGGCATTTTCTCCGAGCAGTACTTC. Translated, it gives CASRQGIFSEQYF.